This T cell receptor (beta chain) was identified during a study of cytomegalovirus exposure and HLA in healthy donors. Study in general: There were 90 million to 130 million unique TCR beta sequences, drawn from about 179 million T cells, in an earlier analysis. Study-level points and caveats: Rarity held for most TCR sequences, but there were some public TCRs that occurred in many donors.

Researchers ran the PCR with 60 Vbeta and 13 Jbeta primers. Clones were sequenced by immunoSEQ multiplex PCR, and TCRdb holds only the in-frame ones, with some missing. The top ten clones hold around 4.8% of a sample with 150,000 to 200,000 clones, about 80% of them seen once. Germline CDR1 reads LNHNV; CDR2 reads YYDKDF (reference sequence). The CDR3 is made up of 13 amino acids. V was shortened by 1 base and J by 4 bases, with 8 bases between the two germline ends. On this clone: What it recognizes is unknown.

This TCR came from a woman aged 25 to 39 in good health and CMV-seropositive. The chain carries TRBV15 and TRBJ2-7; D perhaps matches TRBD2 (6 bases). Input material: PBMCs. CDR3 loop: CATSRVGRYEQYF. The CDR3 coding sequence is TGTGCCACCAGCAGAGTAGGGAGGTACGAGCAGTACTTC.